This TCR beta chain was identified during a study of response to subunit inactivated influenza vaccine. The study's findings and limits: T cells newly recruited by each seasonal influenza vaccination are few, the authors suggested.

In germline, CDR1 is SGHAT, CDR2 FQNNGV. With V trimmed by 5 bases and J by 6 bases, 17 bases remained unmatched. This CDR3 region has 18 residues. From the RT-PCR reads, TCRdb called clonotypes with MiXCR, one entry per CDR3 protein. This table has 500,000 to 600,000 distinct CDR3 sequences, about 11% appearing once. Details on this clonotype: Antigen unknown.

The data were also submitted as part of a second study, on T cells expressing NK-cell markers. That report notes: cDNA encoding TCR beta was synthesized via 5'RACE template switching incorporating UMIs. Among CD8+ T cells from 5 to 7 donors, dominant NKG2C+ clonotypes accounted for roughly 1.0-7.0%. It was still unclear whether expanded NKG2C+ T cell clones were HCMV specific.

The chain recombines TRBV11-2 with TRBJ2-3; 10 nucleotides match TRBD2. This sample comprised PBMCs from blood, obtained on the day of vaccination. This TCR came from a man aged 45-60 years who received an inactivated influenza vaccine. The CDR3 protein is CASSSAFGASGSMDTQYF. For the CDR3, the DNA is TGTGCCAGCAGCAGTGCCTTCGGGGCTAGCGGGAGTATGGATACGCAGTATTTT. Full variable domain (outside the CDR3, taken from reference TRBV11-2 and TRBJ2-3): EAGVAQSPRYKIIEKRQSVAFWCNPISGHATLYWYQQILGQGPKLLIQFQNNGVVDDSQLPKDRFSAERLKGVDSTLKIQPAKLEDSAVYLCASSSAFGASGSMDTQYFGPGTRLTVL.